The TCR beta chain described here comes from a study of identical twins. Study-level results: Fewer insertions characterized abundant cord blood beta clonotypes, whereas memory repertoires showed none. Surplus twin overlap in beta out-of-frame sequences was less pronounced. The study found that models underestimated out-of-frame TCR alpha sharing in monozygotic twins.

As to this clonotype: The target antigen is unknown.

TCRdb redid the calling of the 5' RACE reads with MiXCR, one entry per CDR3 protein. The top ten clones hold roughly 0.5% of a sample with about 480,000 distinct CDR3 sequences, approximately 14% of them seen once. This CDR3 comprises 12 residues. Germline V CDR1 and CDR2: SGHDT, YYEEEE. The junction had 5 bases not matched to a gene; V was cut back by 4 bases and J by 8 bases. These data also featured in a second study, about yellow fever vaccine responses in identical twins.

The gene calls are TRBV5-6 and TRBJ1-1; TRBD1 aligns across 7 bases. The receptor's source is a woman aged 18-30 years in good health. Source material: CD4+ T cells sorted from blood. The CDR3 DNA follows: TGTGCCAGCAGCCAAGGACAGGTCGAAGCTTTCTTT. Its translation is CASSQGQVEAFF.